This entry lists 25 T cell receptor beta chains sequenced from one sample in a study of blood T cell repertoires in COVID-19. Clones were sequenced by immunoSEQ multiplex PCR, and TCRdb holds only the in-frame ones, with some missing. The sample holds over 110,000 clones, about 79% seen once. Input material: peripheral blood. These receptors all stem from a man in his sixties with active or convalescent COVID-19.

The V gene is TRBV11-2, the J gene TRBJ2-5, with 15 bases lining up with TRBD2. The CDR3 covers 17 residues. V shed 5 bases, J shed 5 bases, and the junction held 9 bases outside the gene matches. Germline V gives CDR1 SGHAT, CDR2 FQNNGV. The CDR3 DNA reads as TGTGCCAGCAGCCCCCGGACTAGCGGGAGGGGGTTGGAGACCCAGTACTTC. It translates to CASSPRTSGRGLETQYF. The variable domain in full, with the rest retrieved from reference TRBV11-2 and TRBJ2-5, is EAGVAQSPRYKIIEKRQSVAFWCNPISGHATLYWYQQILGQGPKLLIQFQNNGVVDDSQLPKDRFSAERLKGVDSTLKIQPAKLEDSAVYLCASSPRTSGRGLETQYFGPGTRLLVL.

Here the CDR3 reads CASSGDFREDGGYTF. Here the CDR3 DNA reads TGTGCCAGCAGCGGCGATTTTAGGGAGGATGGTGGCTACACCTTC. This sequence joins TRBV11-3 and TRBJ1-2, with unresolved D. V was cut by 5 bases and J by 7 bases, with 20 bases left in between. Germline loops: CDR1 SGHNT, CDR2 YENEEA. The CDR3 extends over 15 amino acids.

V gene TRBV24-1 combines with J gene TRBJ2-5, with 8 bases that match TRBD1. Germline trimming cut 3 bases from V and 7 bases from J; bases unmatched to any gene: 9. Germline V lookup: CDR1 KGHDR, CDR2 SFDVKD. The CDR3 spans 15 residues. CDR3 region: CATSDHVKQGGTQYF. The DNA of the CDR3 is TGTGCCACCAGTGATCACGTCAAACAGGGGGGGACCCAGTACTTC.

The chain combines TRBV3-1 (or the pseudogene TRBV3-2) with TRBJ1-5; D ambiguous. Trimming took 1 base from V and 6 from J, leaving 10 bases between them. Looked up from germline, CDR1 is LGHDT and CDR2 is YNNKEL (reference sequence). The CDR3 is 14 amino acids. This CDR3 is CASSQGATGQPQHF. In DNA form, the CDR3 reads TGTGCCAGCAGCCAAGGAGCGACGGGTCAGCCCCAGCATTTT.

The chain has TRBV19 and TRBJ2-6; 9 bases map to TRBD1. The CDR3 runs 17 residues. From germline, CDR1 is LNHDA and CDR2 SQIVND (reference sequence). V lost 3 bases to trimming and J lost 0 bases; unmatched junction nucleotides: 3. CDR3 coding DNA: TGTGCCAGTAGTATGGGACAGGGCGTCTCTGGGGCCAACGTCCTGACTTTC. Protein product: CASSMGQGVSGANVLTF.

This chain uses TRBV24-1 with TRBJ2-1; the D gene is possibly TRBD1 (5 bases). CDR1 KGHDR and CDR2 SFDVKD come from the germline V gene. This CDR3 spans 15 amino acids. V was cut by 3 bases and J by 0 bases, with 8 bases left in between. The CDR3 DNA is TGTGCCACCAGTGATAGGGGAAGCTCCTACAATGAGCAGTTCTTC. The encoded protein is CATSDRGSSYNEQFF.

This CDR3 is CASSYAPHLNTEAFF. CDR3 DNA: TGTGCCAGCAGTTACGCCCCACACCTGAACACTGAAGCTTTCTTT. V is TRBV6-5 and J is TRBJ1-1; D unresolved. The CDR3 contains 15 residues. Trimming took 2 bases from V and 0 from J, leaving 10 bases between them. Per germline, CDR1 MNHEY and CDR2 SVGAGI.

The genes are TRBV10-1 and TRBJ1-4; TRBD1 matches 10 bases. This CDR3 has 15 amino acids. Per the germline V gene, CDR1 is WNHNN and CDR2 is SYGVQD (reference sequence). V dropped 6 bases and J dropped 7; count of bases not matched to a gene: 8. The CDR3 is CASSEPGQGTEKLFF. CDR3 in DNA: TGCGCCAGCAGCGAGCCGGGACAGGGGACTGAAAAACTGTTTTTT.

This clone was seen a few times. J is TRBJ2-7 and V is TRBV7-7, with TRBD2 as a possible D gene (6 bases). Germline CDR1 SSHAT, CDR2 FNYEAQ (reference sequence). Trimming stripped 5 bases from V and 0 bases from J, with 14 bases between. The CDR3 contains 15 residues. This chain's CDR3 is CASSRTSSCSYEQYV. In DNA form, the CDR3 reads TGTGCCAGCAGCCGAACTAGCAGCTGCTCCTACGAGCAGTACGTC.

V usage is TRBV3-1 (or the pseudogene TRBV3-2) and J usage is TRBJ2-3; D not resolved. The CDR3 totals 16 residues. CDR1 is LGHDT, CDR2 YNNKEL, per germline (reference sequence). The V end was cut by 4 bases, the J end by 2 bases, with 16 bases between. Written as DNA, the CDR3 is TGTGCCAGCAGCCGCCAAGATACCTACTACACAGATACGCAGTATTTT. It is translated as CASSRQDTYYTDTQYF.

The V gene is TRBV27, the J gene TRBJ2-5; TRBD1 aligns across 7 bases. Germline values: CDR1 MNHEY, CDR2 SMNVEV (reference sequence). V lost 7 bases, J lost 5 bases, and 7 bases stayed unmatched. This CDR3 has 13 residues. The CDR3 nucleotides are TGTGCCAGCAAGGAAGGGGGCGTGGAGACCCAGTACTTC. Translated: CASKEGGVETQYF.

The chain employs TRBV18 and TRBJ1-2; possibly TRBD1 for D (6 bases). V lost 6 bases to trimming and J lost 9 bases, with 20 bases between them. The germline CDR1 and CDR2 sequences are KGHSH and LQKENI. The CDR3 length is 14 residues. The CDR3, as DNA: TGTGCCAGCTCCCAAATCTCAGGGGAACGGAGCTACACCTTC. Its protein product is CASSQISGERSYTF.

This CDR3 reads CASSPTGLQPQHF. The CDR3 DNA reads TGTGCCAGCAGCCCGACAGGGCTTCAGCCCCAGCATTTT. The V call is TRBV27, the J call TRBJ1-5; the match to TRBD1 covers 7 bases. The CDR3 length is 13 residues. Germline CDR1 reads MNHEY; CDR2 reads SMNVEV (reference sequence). The V gene end was trimmed by 6 bases and the J gene end by 6 bases; junction bases not matched to a gene: 5.

The V call is TRBV18, the J call TRBJ1-4; no definite D call. This CDR3 has 16 residues. V dropped 6 bases and J dropped 0 bases, with 14 bases sitting between them. Germline assignment: CDR1 KGHSH and CDR2 LQKENI. The CDR3 coding sequence is TGTGCCAGCTCCCCTTCCCCCAGTGCAACTAATGAAAAACTGTTTTTT. Translated, it gives CASSPSPSATNEKLFF.

The chain combines TRBV7-9 with TRBJ2-3; 7 nucleotides agree with TRBD1. CDR1 is SEHNR and CDR2 is FQNEAQ in the germline V gene (reference sequence). J lost 1 base, V lost 5 bases, and 9 bases had no gene match. The CDR3 extends over 16 amino acids. The chain's CDR3 is CASSIQTGTGTDTQYF. CDR3 sequence (DNA): TGTGCCAGCAGCATACAGACCGGGACAGGCACAGATACGCAGTATTTT.

In regard to this clone: Other DNA sequences in this sample translate to the same CDR3. The chain is built from TRBV4-3 and TRBJ1-4; D uncertain. CDR1 LGHNA and CDR2 YSLEER come from the germline V gene. The ends were cut back, 0 bases at V and 0 bases at J, with 5 bases in the middle. This CDR3 has 15 residues. In DNA form, the CDR3 reads TGCGCCAGCAGCCAAGACACAGCAACTAATGAAAAACTGTTTTTT. Amino acids: CASSQDTATNEKLFF.

This chain uses TRBV7-6 with TRBJ2-1, with D perhaps TRBD1 (6 bases). Germline V CDR1 and CDR2: SGHVS, FNYEAQ. Trimming took 4 bases from V and 0 from J, leaving 10 bases between them. This CDR3 region has 15 residues. DNA of the CDR3: TGTGCCAGCAGCTACAGGGCAAGCTCCTACAATGAGCAGTTCTTC. Translated: CASSYRASSYNEQFF.

The table lists this clone with a few counts. The rearrangement joins TRBV27 to TRBJ2-7, with 8 bases lining up with TRBD2. The V gene's germline CDR1 is MNHEY and CDR2 SMNVEV (reference sequence). There are 13 residues in the CDR3. Losses at the gene ends were 3 bases for V and 3 bases for J; bases not matched to a gene: 1. The CDR3: CASSFSGSYEQYV. CDR3 in DNA: TGTGCCAGCAGTTTCAGCGGGAGCTACGAGCAGTACGTC.

The chain is built from TRBV2 and TRBJ1-2; D is perhaps TRBD1 (5 bases). The V gene lost 7 bases and the J gene lost 8 bases, with 17 bases spanning the gap. The CDR3 runs 13 residues. Germline-derived CDR1 and CDR2 are SNHLY and FYNNEI. CDR3 nucleotide sequence: TGTGCCAGCATGCAGGGAAGCTATCAGGGCTACACCTTC. Amino acids: CASMQGSYQGYTF.

The rearrangement uses TRBV24-1 and TRBJ1-1, with unresolved D. Trimming took off 4 bases at V and 4 bases at J, with 15 bases between the two ends. The CDR3 contains 15 residues. Germline V gene data show CDR1 as KGHDR and CDR2 as SFDVKD. Here the CDR3 reads CATSDPEGGSTEAFF. The CDR3 DNA sequence: TGTGCCACCAGTGACCCAGAGGGCGGTTCCACTGAAGCTTTCTTT.

The chain recombines TRBV19 with TRBJ1-1, with TRBD1 matching 12 bases. V dropped 5 bases and J dropped 7; count of bases not matched to a gene: 8. The CDR3 extends over 15 amino acids. From germline, CDR1 is LNHDA and CDR2 SQIVND (reference sequence). CDR3 amino acids: CASSARDRGPDEAFF. CDR3 in DNA: TGTGCCAGTAGTGCTCGGGACAGGGGGCCGGATGAAGCTTTCTTT.

This chain joins TRBV27 and TRBJ1-1; D remains unclear. CDR1 is MNHEY, CDR2 SMNVEV, per germline (reference sequence). The CDR3 has 15 amino acids. Trimming took 5 bases from V and 0 from J, leaving 13 bases between them. In DNA, the CDR3 is TGTGCCAGCAGTCACCGGGGAGGCCTGAACACTGAAGCTTTCTTT. Its translation is CASSHRGGLNTEAFF.

The rearrangement joins TRBV14 to TRBJ1-1, with TRBD1 matching 7 bases. From germline, CDR1 is SGHDN and CDR2 FVKESK. The trim removed 2 bases at V and 5 bases at J, leaving 2 bases unmatched. The CDR3 has 13 residues. CDR3 bases: TGTGCCAGCAGCCAAATGACAGGGACTGAAGCTTTCTTT. Its translation is CASSQMTGTEAFF.

This chain joins TRBV20-1 and TRBJ1-5; D not certain. The CDR3 contains 14 residues. Trimming removed 3 bases from V and 5 bases from J, with 14 bases in between. Per the germline V gene, CDR1 is DFQATT and CDR2 is SNEGSKA (reference sequence). The CDR3 bases are TGCAGTGCTAGTTCCCTCGGTCGGTATCAGCCCCAGCATTTT. It codes for CSASSLGRYQPQHF.

This clone was counted between two and nine times. This rearrangement joins TRBV6-2 or TRBV6-3 to TRBJ2-3, with 9 bases lining up with TRBD2. Germline lookup yields CDR1 MNHEY and CDR2 SVGEGT. The CDR3 is 14 amino acids. The trim removed 5 bases at V and 6 bases at J, leaving 6 bases unmatched. As DNA, the CDR3 is TGTGCCAGCAGTCCCCGACTAGCGGTGGATACGCAGTATTTT. Its protein product is CASSPRLAVDTQYF.